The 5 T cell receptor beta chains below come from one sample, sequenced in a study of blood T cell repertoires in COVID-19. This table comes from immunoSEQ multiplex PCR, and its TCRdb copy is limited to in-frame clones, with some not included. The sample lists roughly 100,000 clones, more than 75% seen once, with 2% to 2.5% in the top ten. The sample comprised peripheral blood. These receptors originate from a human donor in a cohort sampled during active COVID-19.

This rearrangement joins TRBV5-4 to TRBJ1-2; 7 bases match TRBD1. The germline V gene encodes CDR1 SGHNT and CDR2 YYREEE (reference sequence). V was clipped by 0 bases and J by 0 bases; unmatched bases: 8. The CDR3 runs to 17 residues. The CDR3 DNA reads TGTGCCAGCAGCTTGGCTTCCGGGACAGCCTCTAACTATGGCTACACCTTC. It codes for CASSLASGTASNYGYTF.

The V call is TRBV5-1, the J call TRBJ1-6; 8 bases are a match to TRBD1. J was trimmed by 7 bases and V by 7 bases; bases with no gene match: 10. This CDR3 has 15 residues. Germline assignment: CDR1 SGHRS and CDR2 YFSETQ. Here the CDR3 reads CASRPQGAGNSPLHF. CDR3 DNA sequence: TGCGCCAGCCGCCCCCAGGGGGCGGGAAATTCACCCCTCCACTTT. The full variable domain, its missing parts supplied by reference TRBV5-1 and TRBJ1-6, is KAGVTQTPRYLIKTRGQQVTLSCSPISGHRSVSWYQQTPGQGLQFLFEYFSETQRNKGNFPGRFSGRQFSNSRSEMNVSTLELGDSALYLCASRPQGAGNSPLHFGNGTRLTVT.

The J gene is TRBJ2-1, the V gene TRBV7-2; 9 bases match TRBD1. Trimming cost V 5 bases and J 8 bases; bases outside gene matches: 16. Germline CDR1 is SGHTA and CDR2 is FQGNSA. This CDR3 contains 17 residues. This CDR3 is CASSILGVRDREYEQFF. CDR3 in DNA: TGTGCCAGCAGCATCCTAGGCGTCCGGGACAGGGAATATGAGCAGTTCTTC.

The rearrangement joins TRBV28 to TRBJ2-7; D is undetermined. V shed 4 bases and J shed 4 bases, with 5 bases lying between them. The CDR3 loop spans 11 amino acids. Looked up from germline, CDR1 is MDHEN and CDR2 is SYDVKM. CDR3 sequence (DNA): TGTGCCAGCAGTTGGAGTTACGAGCAGTACTTC. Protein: CASSWSYEQYF.

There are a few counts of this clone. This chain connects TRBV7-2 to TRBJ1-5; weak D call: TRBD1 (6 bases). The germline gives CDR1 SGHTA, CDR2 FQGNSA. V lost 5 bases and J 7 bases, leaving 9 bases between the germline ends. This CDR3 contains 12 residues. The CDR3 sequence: CASSLTGQPQHF. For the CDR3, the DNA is TGTGCCAGCAGCCTCACAGGGCAGCCCCAGCATTTT. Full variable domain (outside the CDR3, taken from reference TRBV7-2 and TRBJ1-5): GAGVSQSPSNKVTEKGKDVELRCDPISGHTALYWYRQSLGQGLEFLIYFQGNSAPDKSGLPSDRFSAERTGGSVSTLTIQRTQQEDSAVYLCASSLTGQPQHFGDGTRLSIL.